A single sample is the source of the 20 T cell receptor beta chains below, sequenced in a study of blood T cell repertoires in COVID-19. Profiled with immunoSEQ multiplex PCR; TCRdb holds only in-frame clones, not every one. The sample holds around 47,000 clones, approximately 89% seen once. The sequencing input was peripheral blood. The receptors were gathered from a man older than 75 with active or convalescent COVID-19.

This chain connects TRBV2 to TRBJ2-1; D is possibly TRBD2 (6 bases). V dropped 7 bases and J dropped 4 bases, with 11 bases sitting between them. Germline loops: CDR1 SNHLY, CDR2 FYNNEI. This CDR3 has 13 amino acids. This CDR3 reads CASTGGAYNEQFF. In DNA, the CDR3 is TGTGCCAGCACAGGCGGGGCTTACAATGAGCAGTTCTTC.

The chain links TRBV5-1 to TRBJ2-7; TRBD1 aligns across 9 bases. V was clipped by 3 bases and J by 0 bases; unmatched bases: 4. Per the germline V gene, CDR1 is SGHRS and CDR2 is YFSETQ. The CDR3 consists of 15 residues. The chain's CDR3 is CASSWTGAISYEQYF. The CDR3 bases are TGCGCCAGCAGCTGGACAGGGGCTATCTCCTACGAGCAGTACTTC.

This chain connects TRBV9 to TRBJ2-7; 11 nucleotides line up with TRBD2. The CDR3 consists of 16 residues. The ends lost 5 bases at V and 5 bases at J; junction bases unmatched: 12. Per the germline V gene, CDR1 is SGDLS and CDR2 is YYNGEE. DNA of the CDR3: TGTGCCAGCAGGGGGGGACCTAGCGGGGGGCCCCACGAGCAGTACTTC. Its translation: CASRGGPSGGPHEQYF.

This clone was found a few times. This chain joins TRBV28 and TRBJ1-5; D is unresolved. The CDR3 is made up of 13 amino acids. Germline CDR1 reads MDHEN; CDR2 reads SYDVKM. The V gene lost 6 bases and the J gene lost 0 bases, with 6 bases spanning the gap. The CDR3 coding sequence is TGTGCCAGCAGGGACTATAGCAATCAGCCCCAGCATTTT. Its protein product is CASRDYSNQPQHF.

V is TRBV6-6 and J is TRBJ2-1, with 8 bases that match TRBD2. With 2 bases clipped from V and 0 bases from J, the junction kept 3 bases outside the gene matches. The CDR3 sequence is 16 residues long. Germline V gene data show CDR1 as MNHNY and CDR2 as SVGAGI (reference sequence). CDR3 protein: CASSYTGTSSYNEQFF. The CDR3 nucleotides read TGTGCCAGCAGTTACACCGGGACTAGCTCCTACAATGAGCAGTTCTTC.

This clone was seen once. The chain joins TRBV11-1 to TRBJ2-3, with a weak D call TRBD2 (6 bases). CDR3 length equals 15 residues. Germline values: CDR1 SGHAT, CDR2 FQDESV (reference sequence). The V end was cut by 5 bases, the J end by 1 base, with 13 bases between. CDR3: CASSQWDSGTDTQYF. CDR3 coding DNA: TGTGCCAGCAGCCAATGGGACTCGGGCACAGATACGCAGTATTTT.

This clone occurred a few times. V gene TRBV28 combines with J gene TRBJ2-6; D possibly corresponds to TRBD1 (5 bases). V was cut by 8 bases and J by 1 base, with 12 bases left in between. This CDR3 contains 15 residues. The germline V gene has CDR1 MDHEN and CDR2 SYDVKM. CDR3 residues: CASGYRTSGANVLTF. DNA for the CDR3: TGTGCCAGCGGGTACAGGACATCTGGGGCCAACGTCCTGACTTTC.

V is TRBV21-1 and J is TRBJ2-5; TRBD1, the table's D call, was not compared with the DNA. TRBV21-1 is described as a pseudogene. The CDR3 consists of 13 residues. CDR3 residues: CASPKEGAGTQYF. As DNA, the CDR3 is TGTGCCAGCCCCAAAGAAGGGGCAGGGACCCAGTACTTC.

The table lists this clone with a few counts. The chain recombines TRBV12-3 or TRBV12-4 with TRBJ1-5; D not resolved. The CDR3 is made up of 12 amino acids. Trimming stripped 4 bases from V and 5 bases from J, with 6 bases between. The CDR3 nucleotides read TGTGCCAGCAGTTCGTCAGATCAGCCCCAGCATTTT. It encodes CASSSSDQPQHF.

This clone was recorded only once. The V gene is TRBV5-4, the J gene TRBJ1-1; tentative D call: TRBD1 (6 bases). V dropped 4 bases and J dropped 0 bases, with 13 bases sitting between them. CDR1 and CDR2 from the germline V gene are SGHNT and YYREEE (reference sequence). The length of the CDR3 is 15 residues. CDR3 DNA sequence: TGTGCCAGCAGCAAACACAGGGCGCTGAACACTGAAGCTTTCTTT. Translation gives CASSKHRALNTEAFF. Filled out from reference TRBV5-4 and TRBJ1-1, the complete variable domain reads ETGVTQSPTHLIKTRGQQVTLRCSSQSGHNTVSWYQQALGQGPQFIFQYYREEENGRGNFPPRFSGLQFPNYSSELNVNALELDDSALYLCASSKHRALNTEAFFGQGTRLTVV.

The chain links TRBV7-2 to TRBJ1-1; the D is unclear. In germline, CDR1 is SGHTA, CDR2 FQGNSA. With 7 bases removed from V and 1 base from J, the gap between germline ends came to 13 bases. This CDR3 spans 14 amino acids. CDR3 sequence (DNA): TGTGCCAGCACCGATAATCCAGGGAACACTGAAGCTTTCTTT. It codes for CASTDNPGNTEAFF.

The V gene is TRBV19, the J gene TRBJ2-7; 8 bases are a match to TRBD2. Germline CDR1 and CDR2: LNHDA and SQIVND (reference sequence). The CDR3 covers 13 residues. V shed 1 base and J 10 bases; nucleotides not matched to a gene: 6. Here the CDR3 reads CASSIARSGKQYF. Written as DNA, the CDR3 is TGTGCCAGTAGTATAGCCCGTAGCGGGAAACAGTACTTC.

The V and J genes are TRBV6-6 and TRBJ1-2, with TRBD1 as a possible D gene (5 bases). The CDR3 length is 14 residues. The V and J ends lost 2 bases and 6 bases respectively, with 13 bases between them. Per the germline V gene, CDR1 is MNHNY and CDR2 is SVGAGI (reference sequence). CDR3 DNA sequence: TGTGCCAGCAGTTACGGGGCAGGGATAAATGGCTACACCTTC. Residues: CASSYGAGINGYTF.

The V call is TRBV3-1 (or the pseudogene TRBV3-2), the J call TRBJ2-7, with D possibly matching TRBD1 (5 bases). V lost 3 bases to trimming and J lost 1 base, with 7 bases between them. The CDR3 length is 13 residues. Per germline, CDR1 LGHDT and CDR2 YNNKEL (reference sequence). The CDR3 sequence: CASSHQGSYEQYF. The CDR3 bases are TGTGCCAGCAGCCACCAGGGTTCCTACGAGCAGTACTTC.

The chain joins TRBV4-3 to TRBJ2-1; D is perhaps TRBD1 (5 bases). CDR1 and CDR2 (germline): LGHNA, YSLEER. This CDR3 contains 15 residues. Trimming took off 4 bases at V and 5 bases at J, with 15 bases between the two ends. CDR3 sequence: CASSRHSGLDNEQFF. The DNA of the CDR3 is TGCGCCAGCAGCCGCCACTCAGGGCTAGACAATGAGCAGTTCTTC.

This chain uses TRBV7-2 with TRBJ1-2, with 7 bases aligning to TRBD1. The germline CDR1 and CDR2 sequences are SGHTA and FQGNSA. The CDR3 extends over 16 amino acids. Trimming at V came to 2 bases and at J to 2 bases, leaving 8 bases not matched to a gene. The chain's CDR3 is CASSLTQTGTNYGYTF. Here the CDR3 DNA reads TGTGCCAGCAGCTTAACCCAGACAGGGACCAACTATGGCTACACCTTC.

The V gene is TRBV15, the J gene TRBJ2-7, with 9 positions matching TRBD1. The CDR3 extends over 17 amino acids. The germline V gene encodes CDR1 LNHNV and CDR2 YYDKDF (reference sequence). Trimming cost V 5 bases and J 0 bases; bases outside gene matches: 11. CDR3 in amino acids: CATSGGQGPQPSYEQYF. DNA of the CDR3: TGTGCCACCAGCGGAGGACAGGGGCCGCAGCCCTCCTACGAGCAGTACTTC.

In DNA, the CDR3 is TGTGCCAGTAGTCTGCAGCGGACCACAGATACGCAGTATTTT. It specifies CASSLQRTTDTQYF. The rearrangement joins TRBV19 to TRBJ2-3, with D possibly matching TRBD2 (5 bases). Per germline, CDR1 LNHDA and CDR2 SQIVND (reference sequence). CDR3 length: 14 amino acids. The V end was cut by 5 bases, the J end by 2 bases, with 11 bases between.

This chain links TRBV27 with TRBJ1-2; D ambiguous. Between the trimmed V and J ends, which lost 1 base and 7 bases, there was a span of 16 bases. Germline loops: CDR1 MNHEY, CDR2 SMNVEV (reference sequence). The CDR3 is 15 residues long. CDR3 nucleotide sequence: TGTGCCAGCAGTTTATACCGGCAGCTTCTAGGTGGCTACACCTTC. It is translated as CASSLYRQLLGGYTF.

This chain's CDR3 is CASSYAGEYGYTF. The CDR3 region has the DNA TGTGCCAGCAGTTACGCAGGGGAGTATGGCTACACCTTC. The V and J genes are TRBV6-2 or TRBV6-3 and TRBJ1-2, with D maybe TRBD1 (6 bases). Between the trimmed V and J ends, which lost 2 bases and 5 bases, there was a span of 9 bases. This CDR3 contains 13 residues. The germline V gene has CDR1 MNHEY and CDR2 SVGEGT.